Listed here are 3 T cell receptor beta chains from one sample, sequenced in a study of beta chain features in type 1 diabetes. What was sequenced were expressed TCRB transcripts, since all of the isolated RNA had been reverse transcribed. The table came from immunoSEQ multiplex PCR; TCRdb's copy has only in-frame clones and leaves some out. The sample records around 430,000 clones, about 32% being singletons. The sample comprised naive CD4+ T cells from blood. These receptor sequences come from a man in his late teens or twenties in good health.

This chain connects TRBV5-1 to TRBJ2-1; D is possibly TRBD1 (5 bases). This CDR3 spans 16 amino acids. Trimming pared 4 bases from V and 5 bases from J, leaving 19 bases between. Germline lookup yields CDR1 SGHRS and CDR2 YFSETQ. The CDR3 DNA sequence: TGCGCCAGCAGCGTCCACAGGACGACGGCGGACAATGAGCAGTTCTTC. It translates to CASSVHRTTADNEQFF.

The sample holds a few counts of this clone. The V gene is TRBV30, the J gene TRBJ2-5; tentatively, D is TRBD1 (6 bases). The CDR3 extends over 14 amino acids. Trimming left V 0 bases short and J 1 base short, with 9 bases between. Germline CDR1 GTSNPN, CDR2 SVGIG (reference sequence). The CDR3 here is CAWSVKDSQETQYF. CDR3 bases: TGTGCCTGGAGTGTGAAGGACAGCCAAGAGACCCAGTACTTC.

Points on this clone: Other DNA variants within this sample encode the same CDR3. The gene calls are TRBV5-1 and TRBJ2-7, with D possibly being TRBD2 (6 bases). V lost 0 bases to trimming and J lost 3 bases, with 10 bases between them. Germline V gives CDR1 SGHRS, CDR2 YFSETQ. The CDR3 is made up of 14 amino acids. The CDR3 spells CASSLDPGVYEQYF. CDR3 nucleotides: TGCGCCAGCAGCTTGGACCCGGGAGTCTACGAGCAGTACTTC.